This T cell receptor beta chain was sequenced during a study of cytomegalovirus exposure and HLA in healthy donors. Comment on this clone: The antigen is not known.

PCR involved 60 Vbeta and 13 Jbeta primers. The repertoire was sequenced with immunoSEQ multiplex PCR; TCRdb's copy has only in-frame clones and lacks some. The data contain about 160,000 clones, around four fifths of them singletons. Healthy bone marrow donors made up the donor group. CDR1 is MDHEN, CDR2 SYDVKM, per germline. This CDR3 is 15 amino acids long. V lost 2 bases and J 0 bases, leaving 8 bases between the germline ends. Study-wide findings and caveats: About 87% or about 30% of the time was how often most TCR beta V segments were productive, according to an earlier analysis. Cytomegalovirus status, reportedly, was diagnosed with high specificity and sensitivity by the classifier. Fewer than 200 TCR beta chains were listed as cytomegalovirus-associated.

Sequenced: PBMCs. This chain joins TRBV28 and TRBJ1-3; D gene unclear. This sequence originates from a woman in her forties or fifties in good health and CMV-seropositive. The CDR3 DNA reads as TGTGCCAGCAGTTTAGTCGGGAACTCTGGAAACACCATATATTTT. Translated: CASSLVGNSGNTIYF. Complete variable domain (other parts from reference TRBV28 and TRBJ1-3): DVKVTQSSRYLVKRTGEKVFLECVQDMDHENMFWYRQDPGLGLRLIYFSYDVKMKEKGDIPEGYSVSREKKERFSLILESASTNQTSMYLCASSLVGNSGNTIYFGEGSWLTVV.